This T cell receptor beta chain is drawn from a study of response to subunit inactivated influenza vaccine. TCRdb recomputed calls from the RT-PCR reads with MiXCR, one row per CDR3 protein. The sample holds around 760,000 distinct CDR3 sequences, about 15% seen once. Germline trimming cut 4 bases from V and 9 bases from J; bases unmatched to any gene: 14. Germline V gives CDR1 SGHRS, CDR2 YFSETQ. The CDR3 has 15 residues. This specimen was PBMCs from blood, taken 14 to 15 days before vaccination. The rearrangement links TRBV5-1 to TRBJ2-7; 9 nucleotides line up with TRBD1. The clonotype was recovered from a man over 45 who received an inactivated influenza vaccine. CDR3 DNA sequence: TGCGCCAGCAGCCTACAGGGGGCGGATTTAGAAGCGCAGTACTTC. Its translation: CASSLQGADLEAQYF. Drawing the rest from reference TRBV5-1 and TRBJ2-7, the complete variable domain is KAGVTQTPRYLIKTRGQQVTLSCSPISGHRSVSWYQQTPGQGLQFLFEYFSETQRNKGNFPGRFSGRQFSNSRSEMNVSTLELGDSALYLCASSLQGADLEAQYFGPGTRLTVT.